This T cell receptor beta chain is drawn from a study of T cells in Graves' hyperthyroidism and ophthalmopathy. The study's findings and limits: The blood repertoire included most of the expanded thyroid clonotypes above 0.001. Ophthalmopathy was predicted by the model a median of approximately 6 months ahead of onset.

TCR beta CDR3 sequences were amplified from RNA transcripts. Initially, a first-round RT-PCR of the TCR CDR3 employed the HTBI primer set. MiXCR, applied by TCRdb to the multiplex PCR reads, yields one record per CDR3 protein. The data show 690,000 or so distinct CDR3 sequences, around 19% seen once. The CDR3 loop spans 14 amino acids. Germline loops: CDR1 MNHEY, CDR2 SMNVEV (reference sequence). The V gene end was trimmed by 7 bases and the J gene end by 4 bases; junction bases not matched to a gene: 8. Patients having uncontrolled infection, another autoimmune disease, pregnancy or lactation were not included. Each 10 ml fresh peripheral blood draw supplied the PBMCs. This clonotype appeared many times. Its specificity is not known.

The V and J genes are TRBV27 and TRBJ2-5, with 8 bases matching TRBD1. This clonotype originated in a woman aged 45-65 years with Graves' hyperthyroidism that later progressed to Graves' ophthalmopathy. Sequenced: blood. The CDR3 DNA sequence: TGTGCCAGCAAAGTCAGGGGGCGCGGAGAGACCCAGTACTTC. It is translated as CASKVRGRGETQYF.